The T cell receptor (beta chain) under discussion was sequenced for a study of PD-1 blockade in mismatch repair-deficient tumors. Profiling relied on immunoSEQ multiplex PCR, and the TCRdb table lists in-frame clones only, not all of them. This sample yields around 48,000 clones, of which roughly 75% are seen a single time; 3.3% belongs to the top ten. Trimming took 4 bases from V and 2 from J, leaving 11 bases between them. This CDR3 region has 14 residues. Germline lookup yields CDR1 SGDLS and CDR2 YYNGEE. The rearrangement links TRBV9 to TRBJ2-3; D might be TRBD1 (5 bases). This sample comprised peripheral blood, obtained 4 weeks after starting pembrolizumab. This TCR derives from an adult with mismatch repair-deficient cancer. The CDR3 bases are TGTGCCAGCAGCATCGAAGGGGACACAGATACGCAGTATTTT. Protein sequence: CASSIEGDTDTQYF.